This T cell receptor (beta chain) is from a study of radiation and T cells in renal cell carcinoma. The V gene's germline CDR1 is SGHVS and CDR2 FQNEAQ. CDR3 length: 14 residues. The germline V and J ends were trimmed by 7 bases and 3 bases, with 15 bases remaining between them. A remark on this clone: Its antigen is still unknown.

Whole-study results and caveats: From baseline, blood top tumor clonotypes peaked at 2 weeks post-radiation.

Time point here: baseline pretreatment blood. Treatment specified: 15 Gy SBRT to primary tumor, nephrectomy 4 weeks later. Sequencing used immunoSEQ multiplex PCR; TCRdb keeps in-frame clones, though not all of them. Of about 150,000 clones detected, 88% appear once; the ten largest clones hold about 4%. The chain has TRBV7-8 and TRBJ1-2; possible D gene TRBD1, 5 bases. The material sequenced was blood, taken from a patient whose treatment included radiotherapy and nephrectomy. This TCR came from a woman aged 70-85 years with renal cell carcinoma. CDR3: CASTQAGGYYGYTF. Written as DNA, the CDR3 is TGTGCCAGCACCCAAGCGGGGGGGTACTATGGCTACACCTTC. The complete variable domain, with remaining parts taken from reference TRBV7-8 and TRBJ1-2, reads GAGVSQSPRYKVAKRGQDVALRCDPISGHVSLFWYQQALGQGPEFLTYFQNEAQLDKSGLPSDRFFAERPEGSVSTLKIQRTQQEDSAVYLCASTQAGGYYGYTFGSGTRLTVV.